The present T cell receptor beta chain was sequenced within a study of shared clonotypes between healthy human individuals. Clones were read by immunoSEQ multiplex PCR, and TCRdb kept only the in-frame ones, dropping some. The table lists more than 550,000 clones, 72% of them singletons. The CDR3 is made up of 11 amino acids. Germline values: CDR1 SGHTA, CDR2 FQGNSA. V was trimmed by 3 bases and J by 7 bases, leaving 6 bases between them. This clonotype was sampled from a woman aged 25 to 45 in good health. V and J are TRBV7-2 and TRBJ1-2, with D unclear. The sequencing sample was made of memory CD4+ T cells sorted from blood. This sample's subset: CD45RA-negative fraction. CDR3 amino acids: CASSFWFGYTF. CDR3 coding DNA: TGTGCCAGCAGCTTTTGGTTTGGCTACACCTTC.